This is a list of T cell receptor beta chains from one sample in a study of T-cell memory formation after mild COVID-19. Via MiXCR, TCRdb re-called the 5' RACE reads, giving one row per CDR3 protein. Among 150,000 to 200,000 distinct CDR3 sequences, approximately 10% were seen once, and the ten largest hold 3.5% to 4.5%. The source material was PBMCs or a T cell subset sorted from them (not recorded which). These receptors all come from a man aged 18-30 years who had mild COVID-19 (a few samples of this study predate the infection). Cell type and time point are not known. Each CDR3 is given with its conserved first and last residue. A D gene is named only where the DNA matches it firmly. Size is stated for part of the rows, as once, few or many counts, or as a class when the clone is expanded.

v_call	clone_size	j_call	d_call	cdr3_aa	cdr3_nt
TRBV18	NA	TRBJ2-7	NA	CASSPLGAPSGEQYF	TGTGCCAGCTCACCGTTAGGGGCACCTTCGGGCGAGCAGTACTTC
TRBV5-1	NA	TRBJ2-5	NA	CASSLATGIQETQYF	TGCGCCAGCAGCTTGGCCACAGGGATTCAAGAGACCCAGTACTTC
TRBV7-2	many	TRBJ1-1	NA	CASSIRAVENTEAFF	TGTGCCAGCAGTATCAGGGCGGTCGAGAACACTGAAGCTTTCTTT
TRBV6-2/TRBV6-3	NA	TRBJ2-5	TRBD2	CASSSSGRTPETQYF	TGTGCCAGCAGCAGTAGCGGGAGGACCCCAGAGACCCAGTACTTC
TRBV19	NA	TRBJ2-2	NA	CASSIASGELFF	TGTGCCAGTAGTATAGCGAGCGGAGAGCTGTTTTTT
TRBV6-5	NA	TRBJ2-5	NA	CASSYWGHRRETQYF	TGTGCCAGCAGTTACTGGGGGCACAGGAGAGAGACCCAGTACTTC
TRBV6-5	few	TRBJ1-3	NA	CASSPGAGSSGNTIYF	TGTGCCAGCAGTCCAGGGGCGGGGAGCTCTGGAAACACCATATATTTT
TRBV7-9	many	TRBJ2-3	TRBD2	CASSPRTLAGPTDTQYF	TGTGCCAGCAGCCCGCGAACACTAGCGGGCCCCACAGATACGCAGTATTTT
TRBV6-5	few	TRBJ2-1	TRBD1	CASSSTWGQSYNEQFF	TGTGCCAGCAGTTCCACCTGGGGACAGAGCTACAATGAGCAGTTCTTC
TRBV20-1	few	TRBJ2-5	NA	CSAGHRAAKETQYF	TGCAGTGCGGGGCACCGAGCCGCGAAAGAGACCCAGTACTTC
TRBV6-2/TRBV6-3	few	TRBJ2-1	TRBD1	CASSYDRGRVYNEQFF	TGTGCCAGCAGTTACGACAGGGGCAGGGTCTACAATGAGCAGTTCTTC
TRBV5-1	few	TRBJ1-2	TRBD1	CASSYSGGDYGYTF	TGCGCCAGCAGCTATTCAGGGGGCGACTATGGCTACACCTTC
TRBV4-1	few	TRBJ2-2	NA	CASRAGPGELFF	TGCGCCAGCAGAGCGGGTCCCGGGGAGCTGTTTTTT
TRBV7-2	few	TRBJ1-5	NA	CASSSSSVAGNQPQHF	TGTGCCAGCAGCTCCAGTAGTGTAGCGGGCAATCAGCCCCAGCATTTT
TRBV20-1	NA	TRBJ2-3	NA	CSAIRGPPTDTQYF	TGCAGTGCGATCAGGGGCCCACCCACAGATACGCAGTATTTT
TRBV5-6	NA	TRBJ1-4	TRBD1	CASSWTGGTNEKLFF	TGTGCCAGCAGCTGGACAGGGGGCACTAATGAAAAACTGTTTTTT
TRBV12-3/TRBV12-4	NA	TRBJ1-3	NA	CATKTGLSGNTIYF	TGTGCCACAAAAACAGGGTTATCTGGAAACACCATATATTTT
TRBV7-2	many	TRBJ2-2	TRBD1	CASSFGQGATGELFF	TGTGCCAGCAGCTTTGGACAGGGGGCTACCGGGGAGCTGTTTTTT
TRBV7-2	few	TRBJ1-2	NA	CASSFSSGAGSYYGYTF	TGTGCCAGCAGCTTTTCATCTGGGGCCGGAAGTTACTATGGCTACACCTTC
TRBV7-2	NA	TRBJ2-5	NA	CASSFGKVGGQETQYF	TGTGCCAGCAGCTTCGGCAAGGTGGGGGGCCAAGAGACCCAGTACTTC
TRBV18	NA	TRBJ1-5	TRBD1	CASSPRQGRNQPQHF	TGTGCCAGCTCACCCCGACAGGGGCGCAATCAGCCCCAGCATTTT
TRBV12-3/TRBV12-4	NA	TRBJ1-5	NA	CASNLREGPQHF	TGTGCCAGCAATCTCAGGGAGGGGCCCCAGCATTTT
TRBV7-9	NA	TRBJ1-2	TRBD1	CASSLAARQGEYGYTF	TGTGCCAGCAGCTTAGCGGCCCGACAGGGGGAGTATGGCTACACCTTC
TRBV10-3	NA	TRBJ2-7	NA	CAALGGEYEQYF	TGTGCCGCCTTAGGGGGGGAATACGAGCAGTACTTC
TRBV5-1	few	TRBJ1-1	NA	CASSLVGTRQGTEAFF	TGCGCCAGCAGCTTGGTAGGTACCAGGCAAGGCACTGAAGCTTTCTTT
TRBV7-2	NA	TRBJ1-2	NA	CASSLRGRGYTF	TGTGCCAGCAGCTTACGAGGCCGTGGCTACACCTTC
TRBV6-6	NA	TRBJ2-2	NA	CAIRHSYTGELFF	TGTGCCATTCGACACAGCTACACCGGGGAGCTGTTTTTT
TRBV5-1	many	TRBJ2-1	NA	CASSLNSYNEQFF	TGCGCCAGCAGCTTGAATTCCTACAATGAGCAGTTCTTC
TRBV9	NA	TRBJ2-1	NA	CASSPGVGAVEQFF	TGTGCCAGCAGCCCCGGAGTAGGGGCGGTTGAGCAGTTCTTC
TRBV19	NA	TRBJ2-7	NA	CASSIDFPRRAGEQYF	TGTGCCAGTAGTATAGATTTCCCTAGGCGGGCCGGGGAGCAGTACTTC
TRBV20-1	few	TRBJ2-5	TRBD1	CSARTGGLETQYF	TGCAGTGCTAGAACAGGGGGCTTGGAGACCCAGTACTTC
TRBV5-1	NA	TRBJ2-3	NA	CASRTGTSTDTQYF	TGCGCCAGCAGGACGGGAACTAGCACAGATACGCAGTATTTT
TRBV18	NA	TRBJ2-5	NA	CASSREAQETQYF	TGTGCCAGCTCACGGGAGGCCCAAGAGACCCAGTACTTC
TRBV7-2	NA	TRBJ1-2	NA	CASRSGTGYTF	TGTGCCAGCAGGTCCGGGACAGGCTACACCTTC
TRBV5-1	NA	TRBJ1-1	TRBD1	CASSSDRGEAFF	TGCGCCAGCAGCTCTGACAGGGGCGAAGCTTTCTTT
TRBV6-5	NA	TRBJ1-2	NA	CASSYSAGTNYGYTF	TGTGCCAGCAGTTACTCGGCAGGGACAAACTATGGCTACACCTTC
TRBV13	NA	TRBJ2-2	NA	CASSLDRGTGELFF	TGTGCCAGCAGCTTGGACCGTGGCACCGGGGAGCTGTTTTTT
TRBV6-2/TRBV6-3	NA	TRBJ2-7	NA	CASSYHTGTYEQYF	TGTGCCAGCAGTTATCATACTGGAACCTACGAGCAGTACTTC
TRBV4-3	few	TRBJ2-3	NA	CASSRDSLSADTQYF	TGCGCCAGCAGCAGAGACAGCTTATCCGCAGATACGCAGTATTTT
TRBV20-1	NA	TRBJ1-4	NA	CSAGGTQPSGLFF	TGCAGTGCTGGAGGGACCCAACCCTCGGGGCTGTTTTTT
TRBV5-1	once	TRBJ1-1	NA	CASSSFFGSNTEAFF	TGCGCCAGCAGCTCCTTTTTCGGCAGCAACACTGAAGCTTTCTTT
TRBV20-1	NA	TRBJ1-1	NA	CSAPRTVAEAFF	TGCAGTGCTCCGAGGACAGTGGCTGAAGCTTTCTTT
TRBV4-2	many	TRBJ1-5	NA	CASSQDWRGNQPQHF	TGTGCCAGCAGCCAAGATTGGAGGGGCAATCAGCCCCAGCATTTT
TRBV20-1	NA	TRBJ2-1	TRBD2	CSASRGGDEQFF	TGCAGTGCTAGCCGGGGAGGGGATGAGCAGTTCTTC
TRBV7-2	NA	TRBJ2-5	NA	CASSPPQRQETQYF	TGTGCCAGCAGCCCCCCCCAGCGGCAAGAGACCCAGTACTTC
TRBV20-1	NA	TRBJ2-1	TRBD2	CSSLLAGDNNEQFF	TGCAGTTCACTCCTAGCGGGGGATAACAATGAGCAGTTCTTC
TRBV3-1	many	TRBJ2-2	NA	CASSQESSGYAGELFF	TGTGCCAGCAGCCAAGAAAGTTCGGGGTATGCCGGGGAGCTGTTTTTT
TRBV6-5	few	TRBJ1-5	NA	CASSSRGPQSNQPQHF	TGTGCCAGCAGTTCTAGAGGTCCCCAAAGCAATCAGCCCCAGCATTTT
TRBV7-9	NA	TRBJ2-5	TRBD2	CASSFKRGVLETQYF	TGTGCCAGCAGCTTCAAGCGGGGGGTGCTGGAGACCCAGTACTTC
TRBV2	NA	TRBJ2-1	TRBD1	CASTAGTAYNEQFF	TGTGCCAGCACCGCCGGGACAGCCTACAATGAGCAGTTCTTC
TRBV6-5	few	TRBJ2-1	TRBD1	CASSSRGSNEQFF	TGTGCCAGCAGTTCCAGGGGGAGCAATGAGCAGTTCTTC
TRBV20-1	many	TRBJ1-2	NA	CSARPRNYGYTF	TGCAGTGCACGGCCTCGGAACTATGGCTACACCTTC
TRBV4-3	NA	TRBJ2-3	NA	CASSQDGSLADTQYF	TGCGCCAGCAGCCAAGATGGGTCTCTAGCAGATACGCAGTATTTT
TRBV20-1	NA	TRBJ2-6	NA	CSARAQGSGANVLTF	TGCAGTGCTAGAGCACAGGGCTCTGGGGCCAACGTCCTGACTTTC
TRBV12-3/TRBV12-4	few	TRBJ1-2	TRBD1	CAIGQGGYGYTF	TGTGCCATAGGCCAGGGGGGCTATGGCTACACCTTC
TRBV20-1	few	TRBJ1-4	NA	CSLTRPTGLFF	TGCAGTTTGACAAGACCAACAGGGCTGTTTTTT
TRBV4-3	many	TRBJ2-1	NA	CASSYGGHNEQFF	TGCGCCAGCAGTTACGGGGGGCACAATGAGCAGTTCTTC